The clone carrying this TCR beta chain came up once. This sample is drawn from a study of blood T cell repertoires in COVID-19. TCRdb keeps only in-frame clones here, not all; method: immunoSEQ multiplex PCR. This sample has under 200,000 clones, with 80% to 85% found just once. The clonotype originates from a human donor with acute or convalescent COVID-19. The donor label of this sample is uncertain. Sequenced sample: peripheral blood.

CDR3 sequence reads: CASRKDRSTGELFF. CDR3 bases: TGTGCCAGCAGGAAGGACAGGTCTACCGGGGAGCTGTTTTTT. This chain links TRBV7-2 with TRBJ2-2; TRBD1 matches 7 bases. The CDR3 contains 14 residues. V lost 6 bases, J lost 5 bases, and 6 bases stayed unmatched. The germline gives CDR1 SGHTA, CDR2 FQGNSA. The variable domain in full, with the rest retrieved from reference TRBV7-2 and TRBJ2-2, is GAGVSQSPSNKVTEKGKDVELRCDPISGHTALYWYRQSLGQGLEFLIYFQGNSAPDKSGLPSDRFSAERTGGSVSTLTIQRTQQEDSAVYLCASRKDRSTGELFFGEGSRLTVL.